This is a list of T cell receptor beta chains from one sample in a study of CD8+ T cells in alopecia areata. The repertoire was sequenced with immunoSEQ multiplex PCR; TCRdb's copy has only in-frame clones and lacks some. Of 150,000 to 180,000 clones detected, 40% to 60% appear once; the ten largest clones hold less than 20%. Sequences were derived from CD8+ T cells sorted from blood, sampled at week 0. All receptors derive from a human donor with alopecia areata. Each CDR3 is given with its conserved first and last residue. The order of the fields is J gene, D gene, CDR3 length, clone size, V gene, CDR3 DNA, CDR3 protein. D genes are given only for firm matches. Size is omitted from some rows. Given values are once, few, many or a class for expanded clones.

j_call: TRBJ1-1; d_call: .; cdr3_length: 13; clone_size: .; v_call: TRBV27; cdr3_nt: TGTGCCAGCAGCCACCAGGGAGTAACTGAAGCTTTCTTT; cdr3_aa: CASSHQGVTEAFF
j_call: TRBJ2-6; d_call: TRBD1; cdr3_length: 16; clone_size: large; v_call: TRBV2; cdr3_nt: TGTGCCAGCAGTGGGGGACAGGGAGCTGGGGCCAACGTCCTGACTTTC; cdr3_aa: CASSGGQGAGANVLTF
j_call: TRBJ1-1; d_call: TRBD1; cdr3_length: 15; clone_size: .; v_call: TRBV29-1; cdr3_nt: TGCAGCGTCTCCGGGGACAGGGCGGGAAACACTGAAGCTTTCTTT; cdr3_aa: CSVSGDRAGNTEAFF
j_call: TRBJ2-6; d_call: .; cdr3_length: 16; clone_size: .; v_call: TRBV7-2; cdr3_nt: TGTGCCAGCAGCTTAATCAGGCCCCCTCGGGCCAACGTCCTGACTTTC; cdr3_aa: CASSLIRPPRANVLTF
j_call: TRBJ2-3; d_call: .; cdr3_length: 15; clone_size: .; v_call: TRBV7-2; cdr3_nt: TGTGCCAGCAGCCCCCCGTGGGGGGACCCAGATACGCAGTATTTT; cdr3_aa: CASSPPWGDPDTQYF
j_call: TRBJ1-1; d_call: .; cdr3_length: 15; clone_size: .; v_call: TRBV4-3; cdr3_nt: TGCGCCAGCAGCCAATTGACGGGGTCGAGCACTGAAGCTTTCTTT; cdr3_aa: CASSQLTGSSTEAFF
j_call: TRBJ1-5; d_call: .; cdr3_length: 12; clone_size: .; v_call: TRBV12-5; cdr3_nt: TGTGCTAGTGGACAGGGTCAACAGCCCCAGCATTTT; cdr3_aa: CASGQGQQPQHF
j_call: TRBJ2-5; d_call: .; cdr3_length: 13; clone_size: .; v_call: TRBV7-6; cdr3_nt: TGTGCCAGCAGCTTAGCGTCGGGGGAGACCCAGTACTTC; cdr3_aa: CASSLASGETQYF
j_call: TRBJ2-4; d_call: .; cdr3_length: 12; clone_size: .; v_call: TRBV27; cdr3_nt: TGTGCCAGCAGTTCACCCGGCGGCATTCAGTACTTC; cdr3_aa: CASSSPGGIQYF
j_call: TRBJ2-7; d_call: .; cdr3_length: 15; clone_size: .; v_call: TRBV29-1; cdr3_nt: TGCAGCGTAACAGGACAGCCTGAAGGGCGTTACGAGCAGTACTTC; cdr3_aa: CSVTGQPEGRYEQYF
j_call: TRBJ2-3; d_call: .; cdr3_length: 18; clone_size: .; v_call: TRBV5-1; cdr3_nt: TGCGCCAGCAGCTTGGTGGGTCCTAGGGTCTTCGTCGCAGATACGCAGTATTTT; cdr3_aa: CASSLVGPRVFVADTQYF
j_call: TRBJ1-1; d_call: .; cdr3_length: 12; clone_size: .; v_call: TRBV30; cdr3_nt: TGTGCCTCCCGGGACGGTAACACTGAAGCTTTCTTT; cdr3_aa: CASRDGNTEAFF
j_call: TRBJ2-1; d_call: .; cdr3_length: 12; clone_size: .; v_call: TRBV27; cdr3_nt: TGTGCCAGCAGTAACGGGCTATCGGAGCAGTTCTTC; cdr3_aa: CASSNGLSEQFF
j_call: TRBJ1-1; d_call: .; cdr3_length: 12; clone_size: few; v_call: TRBV5-1; cdr3_nt: TGCGCCAGCAGCTTAGGGAGTACTGAAGCTTTCTTT; cdr3_aa: CASSLGSTEAFF
j_call: TRBJ1-1; d_call: .; cdr3_length: 15; clone_size: .; v_call: TRBV9; cdr3_nt: TGTGCCAGCAGCGTAGCGGGGGATGGGAACACTGAAGCTTTCTTT; cdr3_aa: CASSVAGDGNTEAFF
j_call: TRBJ1-1; d_call: .; cdr3_length: 10; clone_size: .; v_call: TRBV29-1; cdr3_nt: TGCAGCGTATATGGAGGTGAAGCTTTCTTT; cdr3_aa: CSVYGGEAFF
j_call: TRBJ2-5; d_call: .; cdr3_length: 13; clone_size: .; v_call: TRBV12-5; cdr3_nt: TGTGCTAGTGGTTTGGCGTTGCAGGAGGGGCAGTACTTC; cdr3_aa: CASGLALQEGQYF
j_call: TRBJ2-5; d_call: .; cdr3_length: 12; clone_size: .; v_call: TRBV5-6; cdr3_nt: TGTGCCAGCAGCTTGCGGTTGGAGACCCAGTACTTC; cdr3_aa: CASSLRLETQYF
j_call: TRBJ2-3; d_call: TRBD2; cdr3_length: 15; clone_size: .; v_call: TRBV4-1; cdr3_nt: TGCGCCAGCAGCCAGGAGCGGGGGGGCCGGGATACGCAGTATTTT; cdr3_aa: CASSQERGGRDTQYF